This T cell receptor beta chain was identified in a study of radiotherapy plus CTLA-4 blockade in lung cancer. Study as a whole: Disease control was achieved by about 29% of patients, and objective responses by about 17%.

The CDR3 has 14 amino acids. V shed 4 bases and J shed 6 bases, with 15 bases lying between them. The germline gives CDR1 SEHNR, CDR2 FQNEAQ (reference sequence). The data were produced by immunoSEQ multiplex PCR, yet TCRdb's version contains in-frame clones alone and is incomplete. The sample records some 100,000 clones, approximately 80% being singletons. The TCR originated in a human donor with non-small cell lung cancer who had a partial response to radiotherapy plus ipilimumab. Here the sequenced sample was peripheral blood, taken from a patient treated with radiotherapy plus ipilimumab. The chain uses TRBV7-9 and TRBJ1-2; the D gene is possibly TRBD1 (6 bases). In nucleotides, the CDR3 is TGTGCCAGCAGCTCGGAGGCCAGGGGCCATGGCTACACCTTC. Residues: CASSSEARGHGYTF. Looking up the rest from reference TRBV7-9 and TRBJ1-2 gives the full variable domain: DTGVSQNPRHKITKRGQNVTFRCDPISEHNRLYWYRQTLGQGPEFLTYFQNEAQLEKSRLLSDRFSAERPKGSFSTLEIQRTEQGDSAMYLCASSSEARGHGYTFGSGTRLTVV.